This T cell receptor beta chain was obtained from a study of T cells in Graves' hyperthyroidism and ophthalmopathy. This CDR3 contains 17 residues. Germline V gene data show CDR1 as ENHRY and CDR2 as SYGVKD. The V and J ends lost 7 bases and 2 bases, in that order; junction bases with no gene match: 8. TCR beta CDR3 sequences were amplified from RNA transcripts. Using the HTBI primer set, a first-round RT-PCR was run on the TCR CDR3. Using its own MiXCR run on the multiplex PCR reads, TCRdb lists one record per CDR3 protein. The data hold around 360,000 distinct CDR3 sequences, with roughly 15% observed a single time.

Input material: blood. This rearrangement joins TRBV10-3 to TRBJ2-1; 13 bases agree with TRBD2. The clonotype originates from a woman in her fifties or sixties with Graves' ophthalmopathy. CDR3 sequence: CAINSGTSGKTYNEQFF. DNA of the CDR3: TGTGCCATCAACTCCGGGACTAGCGGGAAAACCTACAATGAGCAGTTCTTC.